Below are 20 T cell receptor beta chains sequenced from a single sample in a study of tumor-infiltrating lymphocytes in primary liver carcinoma. The tissue used was unsorted bulk material of roughly 17-34 mg. RNA and DNA were co-extracted from it with the AllPrep DNA/RNA mini kit. Using a constant-region primer together with ProtoScript II reverse transcriptase, TCR beta cDNA was made from roughly 540 ng of total RNA. Three-round nested multiplex PCR performed with slightly modified ARM-PCR produced the TCR beta libraries. TRBV1-TRBV30 forward primers paired with a C-beta reverse primer were used in the first two PCR rounds, which ran 9 to 10 cycles each. TCRdb ran MiXCR on the multiplex PCR reads and lists one entry per CDR3 protein. The sample lists tens of thousands of distinct CDR3 sequences, roughly 80% occurring once. The sequencing input was tumor-adjacent normal liver tissue. The receptor set was obtained from a woman in her thirties with primary liver carcinoma and hepatitis B virus infection.

As concerns this clonotype: Since no conserved phenylalanine or tryptophan closes the CDR3, a read error is the likely cause. The chain has TRBV28 and TRBJ1-2, with 11 bases matching TRBD1. The germline V gene encodes CDR1 MDHEN and CDR2 SYDVKM. The CDR3 is 15 amino acids. The CDR3 sequence: CASIQGQGAKYGYTI. In DNA form, the CDR3 reads TGTGCCAGCATCCAAGGACAGGGGGCTAAGTATGGGTACACCATC.

As for this clonotype: Compared with germline, one end of the junction differs, possibly owing to a read error. V and J are TRBV12-5 and TRBJ2-1; 7 nucleotides align to TRBD2. This CDR3 has 15 amino acids. CDR1 and CDR2 from the germline V gene are LGHNT and FRNRAP. The CDR3 DNA reads as TGTGCTTGTGGGATCGGGACTACCCTTATGGATAAGCAGTTCTTC. Its translation is CACGIGTTLMDKQFF.

Notes on this clonotype: Compared with germline, one end of the junction differs, possibly owing to a read error. This CDR3 reads CASSPTNEQYF. The CDR3 nucleotides are TGTGCAAGCAGTCCAACCAATGAGCAGTACTTC. The gene calls are TRBV11-2 and TRBJ2-7, with D unclear. CDR1 SGHAT and CDR2 FQNNGV come from the germline V gene. The CDR3 loop spans 11 amino acids.

A word on this clonotype: The junction differs from germline at one of its ends, possibly a read error. This rearrangement joins TRBV14 to TRBJ2-3, with 7 bases fitting TRBD2. Germline-derived CDR1 and CDR2 are SGHDN and FVKESK. The CDR3 covers 16 residues. The CDR3, as DNA: TGTGCCAGCAGCCAAAGACGGACTAGAAGCACATATACGCAGTATTTC. Amino acids: CASSQRRTRSTYTQYF.

Points on this clonotype: At one end the junction does not follow the germline gene, possibly because of a read error. V usage is TRBV12-3 or TRBV12-4 and J usage is TRBJ1-5, with a weak D call TRBD1 (5 bases). The CDR3 has 14 amino acids. The DNA of the CDR3 is TGTGCCAGCAGTCAGGGAACGCGCCTTGGGCCCAAGCATTTT. This sequence encodes CASSQGTRLGPKHF.

Details on this clonotype: One junction end does not reproduce the germline sequence, and a read error may be involved. The chain joins TRBV11-1 to TRBJ2-7, with D hard to call. Germline-derived CDR1 and CDR2 are SGHAT and FQDESV (reference sequence). This CDR3 has 14 amino acids. Written as DNA, the CDR3 is TGTGCCAGCAGCTTAGCGGCGGCCTCCTACGAGCAGTGGTTC. Encoded protein: CASSLAAASYEQWF.

Comments on this clonotype: The junction shows a germline mismatch at one end, possibly a read error. The genes are TRBV7-9 and TRBJ2-2; D possibly uses TRBD1 or TRBD2 (5 bases each). CDR3 length: 14 amino acids. The germline V gene encodes CDR1 SEHNR and CDR2 FQNEAQ (reference sequence). The CDR3 loop reads CAKTRGANTGELFF. The CDR3 nucleotides are TGTGCCAAAACAAGGGGAGCGAACACCGGGGAGCTATTTTTT. Using reference TRBV7-9 and TRBJ2-2 for the parts outside the CDR3, the full variable domain is DTGVSQNPRHKITKRGQNVTFRCDPISEHNRLYWYRQTLGQGPEFLTYFQNEAQLEKSRLLSDRFSAERPKGSFSTLEIQRTEQGDSAMYLCAKTRGANTGELFFGEGSRLTVL.

This chain connects TRBV12-3 or TRBV12-4 to TRBJ1-6; D ambiguous. The CDR3 is made up of 14 amino acids. CDR3 sequence: CGSFGGSYNSPLHF. In nucleotides, the CDR3 is TGTGGCAGTTTTGGAGGGTCCTATAATTCACCCCTCCACTTT.

The V gene is TRBV6-5, the J gene TRBJ2-1, with 9 bases identical to TRBD2. This CDR3 has 15 amino acids. Germline CDR1 reads MNHEY; CDR2 reads SVGAGI. V lost 0 bases, J lost 16 bases, and 13 bases stayed unmatched. The DNA for the CDR3 is TGTGCCAGCAGTTACTCCGGCGGGAGGGGCTATGAACACTTCTTC. Residues: CASSYSGGRGYEHFF.

Worth noting for this clonotype: The junction and the germline gene differ at one end; a read error may be behind it. The chain is built from TRBV11-2 and TRBJ2-3, with D possibly being TRBD1 or TRBD2 (6 bases each). The CDR3 has 14 residues. Per germline, CDR1 SGHAT and CDR2 FQNNGV. Written as DNA, the CDR3 is TGTGCCAGCAGCTTCAGGCGGGACACAAATACACAGTATTTT. Amino acids: CASSFRRDTNTQYF. The full variable domain, rest sourced from reference TRBV11-2 and TRBJ2-3, is EAGVAQSPRYKIIEKRQSVAFWCNPISGHATLYWYQQILGQGPKLLIQFQNNGVVDDSQLPKDRFSAERLKGVDSTLKIQPAKLEDSAVYLCASSFRRDTNTQYFGPGTRLTVL.

With respect to this clonotype: The junction shows a germline mismatch at one end, possibly a read error. This rearrangement joins TRBV4-1 to TRBJ2-1, with TRBD2 matching 9 bases. Germline V gene lookup returns CDR1 MGHRA and CDR2 YSYEKL. The CDR3 is made up of 15 amino acids. The CDR3 sequence is CASSPWVSGSNGQFF. As DNA, the CDR3 is TGCGCCAGTAGCCCATGGGTTAGCGGGAGTAATGGGCAGTTCTTT.

Notes on this clonotype: A much more abundant neighbour one base away suggests this may be a read error. The conserved phenylalanine or tryptophan normally closing the CDR3 is absent here, so this likely arose from a read error. V usage is TRBV28 and J usage is TRBJ2-1, with unresolved D. V lost 5 bases and J 7 bases, leaving 6 bases between the germline ends. CDR1 and CDR2 (germline): MDHEN, SYDVKM. CDR3 length: 11 amino acids. The CDR3 nucleotides are TGTGCCAGCAGTGTTCGAAATGAGCAGTTCCTC. Translated, it gives CASSVRNEQFL.

The sample holds a few counts of this clonotype. The chain employs TRBV19 and TRBJ2-1; a weak D match, TRBD2 (5 bases). V lost 5 bases and J 3 bases, leaving 14 bases between the germline ends. Germline V lookup: CDR1 LNHDA, CDR2 SQIVND (reference sequence). This CDR3 region has 15 residues. CDR3 residues: CASSLTRRNYNEQFF. DNA of the CDR3: TGTGCCAGTAGTCTTACTAGACGGAACTACAATGAGCAGTTCTTC. Full variable domain (outside the CDR3, taken from reference TRBV19 and TRBJ2-1): DGGITQSPKYLFRKEGQNVTLSCEQNLNHDAMYWYRQDPGQGLRLIYYSQIVNDFQKGDIAEGYSVSREKKESFPLTVTSAQKNPTAFYLCASSLTRRNYNEQFFGPGTRLTVL.

As concerns this clonotype: It is likely a read error, because the conserved phenylalanine at the end of the CDR3 is missing. Because the CDR3's place on the DNA is in doubt, the DNA is left out and the CDR3 is given as listed by TCRdb. The J gene is TRBJ2-3, the V gene TRBV4-3; the D call TRBD2 from the table was never checked on the DNA. Germline V gene data show CDR1 as LGHNA and CDR2 as YSLEER. The CDR3 adds up to 18 amino acids, both ends counted. This CDR3 reads CSSSQEGLAGGPTDTQYL.

This clonotype was observed a single time. V gene TRBV4-1 combines with J gene TRBJ2-4; tentative D call: TRBD1 (6 bases). V dropped 4 bases and J dropped 15 bases, with 28 bases sitting between them. CDR1 and CDR2 from the germline V gene are MGHRA and YSYEKL. This CDR3 is 16 amino acids long. CDR3 protein: CASSPERNRDTTKWYF. CDR3 DNA sequence: TGCGCCAGCAGCCCAGAGAGGAATAGGGACACGACCAAGTGGTACTTC.

This sequence joins TRBV6-2 or TRBV6-3 and TRBJ2-2; D is unresolved. The CDR3 extends over 13 amino acids. The germline CDR1 and CDR2 sequences are MNHEY and SVGEGT. Trimming stripped 10 bases from V and 3 bases from J, with 12 bases between. The CDR3 sequence is CATRPLDTGELFF. The CDR3 DNA follows: TGTGCCACCAGACCCCTTGACACCGGGGAGCTGTTTTTT.

As to this clonotype: The missing conserved phenylalanine or tryptophan at the end of this CDR3 makes a read error likely. The chain has TRBV11-2 and TRBJ2-1; TRBD2 might be the D (7 bases). V was clipped by 6 bases and J by 7 bases, with 19 bases between them. Germline assignment: CDR1 SGHAT and CDR2 FQNNGV. The CDR3 contains 15 residues. DNA for the CDR3: TGTGCCAGCAGTACAGGGACTATCGGGATTAATGAGCAGTTCTTA. It encodes CASSTGTIGINEQFL.

Worth noting for this clonotype: One junction end does not reproduce the germline sequence, and a read error may be involved. The genes are TRBV30 and TRBJ2-3; D perhaps matches TRBD2 (6 bases). CDR1 and CDR2 from the germline V gene are GTSNPN and SVGIG (reference sequence). The CDR3 runs to 16 residues. CDR3 amino acids: CTWSISLAEGGGTQYF. CDR3 nucleotides: TGTACCTGGAGTATATCTCTTGCCGAGGGAGGCGGTACGCAGTATTTT.

In the case of this clonotype: At one of its ends the junction is not consistent with the germline gene, which may arise from a read error. The genes are TRBV7-2 and TRBJ2-7; D unclear. Germline assignment: CDR1 SGHTA and CDR2 FQGNSA. The CDR3 has 15 residues. CDR3 nucleotide sequence: TGTGCCAGCAGCTTAAGTGCCGGCACGGCCTACGAGCAGCACTTC. It translates to CASSLSAGTAYEQHF.

Points on this clonotype: One end of the junction fails to match germline, which may point to a read error. The CDR3 sequence is CASSLGGQHINQPQHF. CDR3 coding DNA: TGTGCCAGTAGCTTAGGGGGACAACATATCAATCAGCCCCAGCATTTT. V is TRBV7-8 and J is TRBJ1-5, with a possible D match to TRBD1 (6 bases). Germline loops: CDR1 SGHVS, CDR2 FQNEAQ. The CDR3 consists of 16 residues.